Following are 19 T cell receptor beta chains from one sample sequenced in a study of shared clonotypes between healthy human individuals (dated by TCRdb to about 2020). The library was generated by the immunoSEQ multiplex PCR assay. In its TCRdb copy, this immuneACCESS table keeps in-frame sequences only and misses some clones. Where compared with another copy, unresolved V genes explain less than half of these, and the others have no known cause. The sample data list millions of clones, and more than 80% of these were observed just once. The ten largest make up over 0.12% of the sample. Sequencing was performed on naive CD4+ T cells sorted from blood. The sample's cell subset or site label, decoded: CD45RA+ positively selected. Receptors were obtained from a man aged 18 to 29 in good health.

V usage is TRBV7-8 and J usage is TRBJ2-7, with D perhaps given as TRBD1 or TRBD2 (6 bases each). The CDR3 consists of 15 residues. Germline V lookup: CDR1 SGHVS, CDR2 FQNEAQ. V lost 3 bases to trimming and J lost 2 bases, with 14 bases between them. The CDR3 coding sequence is TGTGCCAGCAGCTTGGCTACAGGGAGGCCCTACGAGCAGTACTTC. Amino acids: CASSLATGRPYEQYF.

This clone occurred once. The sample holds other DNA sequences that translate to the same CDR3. The CDR3 DNA sequence: TGTGCCAGCAGCGTAGCTCCGGGGAGCACAGATACGCAGTATTTT. This gives the protein CASSVAPGSTDTQYF. The chain is built from TRBV9 and TRBJ2-3; TRBD2 is a possible D gene (5 bases). The V gene's germline CDR1 is SGDLS and CDR2 YYNGEE. V was clipped by 0 bases and J by 0 bases, with 8 bases between them. The length of the CDR3 is 15 residues.

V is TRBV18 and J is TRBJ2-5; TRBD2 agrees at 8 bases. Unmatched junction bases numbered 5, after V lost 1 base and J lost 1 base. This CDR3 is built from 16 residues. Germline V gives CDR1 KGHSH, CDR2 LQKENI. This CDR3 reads CASSPLSGALQETQYF. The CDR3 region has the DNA TGTGCCAGCTCACCACTTAGCGGGGCCCTCCAAGAGACCCAGTACTTC.

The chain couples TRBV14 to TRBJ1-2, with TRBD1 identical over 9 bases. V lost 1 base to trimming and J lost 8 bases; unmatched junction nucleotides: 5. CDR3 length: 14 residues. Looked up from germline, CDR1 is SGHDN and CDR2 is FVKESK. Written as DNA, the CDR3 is TGTGCCAGCAGCCAAGTACAGGGGGCGCGGGGCTACACCTTC. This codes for CASSQVQGARGYTF.

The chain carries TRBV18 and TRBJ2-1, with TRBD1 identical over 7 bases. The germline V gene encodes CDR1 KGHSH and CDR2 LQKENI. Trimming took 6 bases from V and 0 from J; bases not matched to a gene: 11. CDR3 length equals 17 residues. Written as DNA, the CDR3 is TGTGCCAGCTCGGGGTTGGGACAGACCAGCTCCTACAATGAGCAGTTCTTC. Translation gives CASSGLGQTSSYNEQFF.

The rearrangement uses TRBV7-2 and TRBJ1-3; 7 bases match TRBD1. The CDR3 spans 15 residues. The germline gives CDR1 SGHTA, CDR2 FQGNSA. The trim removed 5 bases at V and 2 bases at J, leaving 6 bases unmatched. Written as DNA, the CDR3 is TGTGCCAGCAGCACCCGACAGGGCCCTGGAAACACCATATATTTT. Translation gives CASSTRQGPGNTIYF. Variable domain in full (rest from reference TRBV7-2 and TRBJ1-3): GAGVSQSPSNKVTEKGKDVELRCDPISGHTALYWYRQSLGQGLEFLIYFQGNSAPDKSGLPSDRFSAERTGGSVSTLTIQRTQQEDSAVYLCASSTRQGPGNTIYFGEGSWLTVV.

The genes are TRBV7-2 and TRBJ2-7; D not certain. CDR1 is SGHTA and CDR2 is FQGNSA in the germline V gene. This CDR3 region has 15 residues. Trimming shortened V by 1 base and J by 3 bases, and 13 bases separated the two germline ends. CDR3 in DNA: TGTGCCAGCAGCTTAGTTGACACGAGTGGCTACGAGCAGTACTTC. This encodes CASSLVDTSGYEQYF.

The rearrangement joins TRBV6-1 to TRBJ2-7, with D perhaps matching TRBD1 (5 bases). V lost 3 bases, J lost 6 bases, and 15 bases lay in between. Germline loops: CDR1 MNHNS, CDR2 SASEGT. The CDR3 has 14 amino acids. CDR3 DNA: TGTGCCAGCAGTGAGATCCAGGGTTACAGCGAGCAGTACTTC. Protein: CASSEIQGYSEQYF.

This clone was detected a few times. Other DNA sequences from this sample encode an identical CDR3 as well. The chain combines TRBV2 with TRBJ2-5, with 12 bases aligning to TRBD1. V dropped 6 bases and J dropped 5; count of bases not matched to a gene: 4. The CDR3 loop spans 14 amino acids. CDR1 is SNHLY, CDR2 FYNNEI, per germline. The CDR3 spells CASRTGQGAETQYF. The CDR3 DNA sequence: TGTGCCAGCAGGACGGGACAGGGGGCCGAGACCCAGTACTTC.

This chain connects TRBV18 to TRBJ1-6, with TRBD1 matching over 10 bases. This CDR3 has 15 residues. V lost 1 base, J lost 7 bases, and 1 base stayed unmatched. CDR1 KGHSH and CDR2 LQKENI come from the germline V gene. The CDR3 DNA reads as TGTGCCAGCTCACCACAGACAGGGGGCAATTCACCCCTCCACTTT. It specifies CASSPQTGGNSPLHF.

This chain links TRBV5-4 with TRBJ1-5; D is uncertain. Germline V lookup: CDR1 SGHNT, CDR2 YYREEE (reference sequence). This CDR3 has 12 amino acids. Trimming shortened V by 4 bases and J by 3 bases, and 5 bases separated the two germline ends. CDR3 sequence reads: CASSRDNQPQHF. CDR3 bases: TGTGCCAGCAGCAGAGACAATCAGCCCCAGCATTTT.

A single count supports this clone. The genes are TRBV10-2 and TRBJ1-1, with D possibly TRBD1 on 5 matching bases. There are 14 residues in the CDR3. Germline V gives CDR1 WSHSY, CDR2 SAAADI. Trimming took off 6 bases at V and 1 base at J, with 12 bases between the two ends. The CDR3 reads CASRDTFTNTEAFF. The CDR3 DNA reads TGCGCCAGCAGGGACACTTTTACGAACACTGAAGCTTTCTTT.

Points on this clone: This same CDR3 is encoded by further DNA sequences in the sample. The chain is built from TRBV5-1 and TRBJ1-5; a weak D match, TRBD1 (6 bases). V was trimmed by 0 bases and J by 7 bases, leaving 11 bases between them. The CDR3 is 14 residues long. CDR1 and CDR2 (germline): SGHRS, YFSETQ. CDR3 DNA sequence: TGCGCCAGCAGCTTGGATGGGGGCGGGCAGCCCCAGCATTTT. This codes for CASSLDGGGQPQHF. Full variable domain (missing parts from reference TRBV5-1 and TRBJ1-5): KAGVTQTPRYLIKTRGQQVTLSCSPISGHRSVSWYQQTPGQGLQFLFEYFSETQRNKGNFPGRFSGRQFSNSRSEMNVSTLELGDSALYLCASSLDGGGQPQHFGDGTRLSIL.

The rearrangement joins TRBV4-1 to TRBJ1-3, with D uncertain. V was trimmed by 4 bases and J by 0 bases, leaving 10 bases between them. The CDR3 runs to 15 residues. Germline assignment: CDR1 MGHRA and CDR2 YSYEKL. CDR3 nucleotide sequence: TGCGCCAGCAGCCTCGACTGGGGCTCTGGAAACACCATATATTTT. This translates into CASSLDWGSGNTIYF.

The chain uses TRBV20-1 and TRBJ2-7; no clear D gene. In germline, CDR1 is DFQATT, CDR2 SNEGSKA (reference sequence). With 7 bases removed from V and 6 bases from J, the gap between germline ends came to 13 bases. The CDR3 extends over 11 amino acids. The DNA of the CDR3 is TGCAGTGTTACAGATCCTGGCGAGCAGTACTTC. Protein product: CSVTDPGEQYF.

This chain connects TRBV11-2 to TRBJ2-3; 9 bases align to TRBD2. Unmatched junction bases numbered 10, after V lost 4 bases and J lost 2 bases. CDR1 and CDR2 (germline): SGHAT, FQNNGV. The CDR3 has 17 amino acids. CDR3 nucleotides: TGTGCCAGCAGCTCCCTGAAGCGGGAGGCCCACACAGATACGCAGTATTTT. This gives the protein CASSSLKREAHTDTQYF.

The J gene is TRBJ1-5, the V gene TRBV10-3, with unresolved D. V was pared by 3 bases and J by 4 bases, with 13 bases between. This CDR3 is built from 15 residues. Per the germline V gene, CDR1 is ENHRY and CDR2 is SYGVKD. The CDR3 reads CAISDEGFGNQPQHF. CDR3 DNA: TGTGCCATCAGTGATGAGGGATTCGGAAATCAGCCCCAGCATTTT.

The CDR3 DNA follows: TGTGCCATCAGGGACACAGGGAGGAATTCACCCCTCCACTTT. This gives the protein CAIRDTGRNSPLHF. This chain joins TRBV10-3 and TRBJ1-6; maybe TRBD1 (6 bases). Trimming took 6 bases from V and 7 from J, leaving 13 bases between them. This CDR3 is 14 amino acids long. From germline, CDR1 is ENHRY and CDR2 SYGVKD.

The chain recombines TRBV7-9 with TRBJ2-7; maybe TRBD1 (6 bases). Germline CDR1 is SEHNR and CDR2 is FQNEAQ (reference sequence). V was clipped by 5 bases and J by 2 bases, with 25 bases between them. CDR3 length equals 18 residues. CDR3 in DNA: TGTGCCAGCAGCCGACAGTTAGCAGGGGCCGCCGGGACCTACGAGCAGTACTTC. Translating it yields CASSRQLAGAAGTYEQYF.